Each of the 28 T cell receptor beta chains below was sequenced from the same sample in a study of T-cell memory formation after mild COVID-19. MiXCR was run by TCRdb on the 5' RACE reads, yielding one entry per CDR3 protein. Of 200,000 to 250,000 distinct CDR3 sequences listed, 9.5% are singletons. Specimen: PBMCs or a T cell subset sorted from them (not recorded which). Receptor source: a man between 18 and 35 years old who had mild COVID-19 (a few samples of this study predate the infection). Cell type and time point are not known.

This clonotype occurred a few times. The CDR3 DNA follows: TGCGCCAGCAGTCCCTCGGCAACGGGGGGGCCTCGAGAGACCCAGTACTTC. This sequence encodes CASSPSATGGPRETQYF. The chain recombines TRBV5-1 with TRBJ2-5, with 8 bases fitting TRBD2. The germline V gene encodes CDR1 SGHRS and CDR2 YFSETQ. CDR3 length: 17 residues. The junction had 16 bases not matched to a gene; V was cut back by 5 bases and J by 4 bases.

This rearrangement joins TRBV10-3 to TRBJ1-2; D might be TRBD1 (6 bases). There are 16 residues in the CDR3. Germline CDR1 ENHRY, CDR2 SYGVKD. V gave up 1 base and J gave up 8 bases, with 20 bases separating them. For the CDR3, the DNA is TGTGCCATCAGTGAGTTTGGGGCGGGCAGGGGAGACGGCTACACCTTC. Protein sequence: CAISEFGAGRGDGYTF.

The chain uses TRBV29-1 and TRBJ1-4; D gene unclear. Germline V gene sequence: CDR1 SQVTM, CDR2 ANQGSEA. The CDR3 length is 10 residues. The V and J ends lost 6 bases and 8 bases respectively, with 7 bases between them. CDR3 in amino acids: CSVGREKLFF. In DNA form, the CDR3 reads TGCAGCGTGGGCCGAGAAAAACTGTTTTTT.

This clonotype has only a few counts. The chain is built from TRBV7-9 and TRBJ1-2; no reliable D call. Trimming removed 2 bases at V and 6 bases at J, with 13 bases between. CDR1 is SEHNR and CDR2 is FQNEAQ in the germline V gene (reference sequence). CDR3 length: 14 residues. The CDR3 region has the DNA TGTGCCAGCAGCTTAACTCTGGCAAGGGATGGCTACACCTTC. This translates into CASSLTLARDGYTF.

This clonotype was seen ten or more times. This rearrangement joins TRBV20-1 to TRBJ1-1; tentative D call: TRBD1 (6 bases). This CDR3 region has 14 residues. V shed 5 bases and J shed 1 base, with 14 bases lying between them. Germline CDR1 and CDR2: DFQATT and SNEGSKA (reference sequence). In nucleotides, the CDR3 is TGCAGTGCTCAAAGAGGACAGCAGAACACTGAAGCTTTCTTT. Translation gives CSAQRGQQNTEAFF.

The V call is TRBV2, the J call TRBJ1-1; no reliable D call. CDR1 and CDR2 (germline): SNHLY, FYNNEI. Trimming left V 1 base short and J 4 bases short, with 7 bases between. This CDR3 is 13 amino acids long. This CDR3 is CASSEGPGTEAFF. In nucleotides, the CDR3 is TGTGCCAGCAGTGAAGGCCCGGGCACTGAAGCTTTCTTT.

The V call is TRBV28, the J call TRBJ1-2, with TRBD1 matching over 10 bases. Germline V gives CDR1 MDHEN, CDR2 SYDVKM. The CDR3 covers 14 residues. V lost 5 bases, J lost 7 bases, and 7 bases stayed unmatched. The CDR3 DNA reads TGTGCCAGCAGTCCCGGGACAGGGGCAGGTGGCTACACCTTC. It codes for CASSPGTGAGGYTF.

This clonotype was counted a single time. The chain couples TRBV5-1 to TRBJ2-2; TRBD2 is a possible D gene (7 bases). Trimming took off 3 bases at V and 0 bases at J, with 15 bases between the two ends. The CDR3 runs 17 residues. Germline loops: CDR1 SGHRS, CDR2 YFSETQ. The CDR3 bases are TGCGCCAGCAGCTCCAGGCTGGGGGGGCCGAACACCGGGGAGCTGTTTTTT. Amino acids: CASSSRLGGPNTGELFF.

This chain uses TRBV7-9 with TRBJ2-2, with unresolved D. Germline values: CDR1 SEHNR, CDR2 FQNEAQ (reference sequence). Trimming took 3 bases from V and 8 from J, leaving 13 bases between them. This CDR3 has 14 residues. In nucleotides, the CDR3 is TGTGCCAGCAGCTTTAAGTACCTCGGAGGGGAGCTGTTTTTT. This gives the protein CASSFKYLGGELFF.

This clonotype was seen only a few times. This rearrangement joins TRBV4-3 to TRBJ2-3; the match to TRBD2 covers 7 bases. The germline CDR1 and CDR2 sequences are LGHNA and YSLEER. The CDR3 consists of 15 residues. Losses at the gene ends were 3 bases for V and 4 bases for J; bases not matched to a gene: 7. CDR3 DNA sequence: TGCGCCAGCAGCCAGGAGTCAGGGAGGGCAGATACGCAGTATTTT. Its protein is CASSQESGRADTQYF.

Only a few counts were recorded for this clonotype. V gene TRBV20-1 combines with J gene TRBJ2-1; TRBD1 agrees at 9 bases. Germline trimming cut 6 bases from V and 16 bases from J; bases unmatched to any gene: 4. This CDR3 is 9 amino acids long. Germline V gene lookup returns CDR1 DFQATT and CDR2 SNEGSKA (reference sequence). In DNA, the CDR3 is TGCAGTGCGCCGGGACAGGGCTTCTTC. It specifies CSAPGQGFF.

This clonotype was observed at least ten times. The chain has TRBV18 and TRBJ2-1; 7 nucleotides align to TRBD1. The CDR3 has 13 amino acids. The junction had 4 bases not matched to a gene; V was cut back by 5 bases and J by 6 bases. The germline gives CDR1 KGHSH, CDR2 LQKENI. CDR3 DNA sequence: TGTGCCAGCTCATTTACAGGGGTCAATGAGCAGTTCTTC. It codes for CASSFTGVNEQFF.

CDR3 nucleotide sequence: TGTGCCAGCACCCTTTATAGCGTTAGGACTGAAGCTTTCTTT. Its protein product is CASTLYSVRTEAFF. The chain is built from TRBV5-6 and TRBJ1-1; the D is unclear. The germline V gene has CDR1 SGHDT and CDR2 YYEEEE. V was shortened by 6 bases and J by 5 bases, with 17 bases between the two germline ends. The CDR3 contains 14 residues.

This clonotype was detected only a few times. The chain combines TRBV5-6 with TRBJ2-5; D is unresolved. Germline V lookup: CDR1 SGHDT, CDR2 YYEEEE. The germline V and J ends were trimmed by 2 bases and 5 bases, with 13 bases remaining between them. The CDR3 has 14 residues. CDR3 DNA sequence: TGTGCCAGCAGCTTACGGATGGTTGCGGAGACCCAGTACTTC. This gives the protein CASSLRMVAETQYF.

This clonotype has only a few counts. This chain joins TRBV5-1 and TRBJ2-2; possibly TRBD1 for D (6 bases). The V end lost 4 bases, the J end lost 7 bases, and 17 bases lay between the germline ends. The CDR3 has 15 residues. The germline V gene has CDR1 SGHRS and CDR2 YFSETQ. The CDR3 loop reads CASSLMPQGNGELFF. CDR3 nucleotides: TGCGCCAGCAGCCTGATGCCACAGGGTAACGGGGAGCTGTTTTTT.

The chain combines TRBV5-4 with TRBJ2-1; D uncertain. Looked up from germline, CDR1 is SGHNT and CDR2 is YYREEE (reference sequence). The CDR3 loop spans 14 amino acids. With 0 bases removed from V and 2 bases from J, the gap between germline ends came to 6 bases. CDR3 in DNA: TGTGCCAGCAGCTTGGTAGCAGCCTACAATGAGCAGTTCTTC. Its translation: CASSLVAAYNEQFF.

V gene TRBV7-9 combines with J gene TRBJ1-6; 9 positions match TRBD1. J gave up 8 bases and V 6 bases, and 5 bases lay outside the gene matches. Germline-derived CDR1 and CDR2 are SEHNR and FQNEAQ (reference sequence). This CDR3 spans 14 amino acids. The CDR3 loop is CASSRGQGYSPLHF. CDR3 DNA sequence: TGTGCCAGCAGTCGGGGACAGGGATATTCACCCCTCCACTTT.

This clonotype was observed many times. V gene TRBV7-7 combines with J gene TRBJ1-1; 9 bases match TRBD1. CDR3 length equals 13 residues. V gave up 5 bases and J gave up 4 bases; unmatched junction bases: 2. From germline, CDR1 is SSHAT and CDR2 FNYEAQ (reference sequence). The CDR3 region has the DNA TGTGCCAGCAGCGTGGACAGGGGCACTGAAGCTTTCTTT. Translated, it gives CASSVDRGTEAFF.

This clonotype was counted a few times. As DNA, the CDR3 is TGTGCCAGCAGTTACTCGAAAGGTTACGAGCAGTACGTC. Protein: CASSYSKGYEQYV. The gene calls are TRBV6-6 and TRBJ2-7; D remains unclear. V lost 0 bases to trimming and J lost 4 bases, with 7 bases between them. Germline lookup yields CDR1 MNHNY and CDR2 SVGAGI (reference sequence). This CDR3 has 13 residues.

This clonotype was detected many times. The rearrangement uses TRBV7-2 and TRBJ1-2, with D unclear. This CDR3 has 14 residues. V lost 0 bases and J lost 0, with 5 bases in between. Germline V gives CDR1 SGHTA, CDR2 FQGNSA. The CDR3 coding sequence is TGTGCCAGCAGCTTAGCTGATACTAACTATGGCTACACCTTC. Its protein is CASSLADTNYGYTF.

This clonotype was picked up many times. The rearrangement joins TRBV5-1 to TRBJ2-5, with 10 bases lining up with TRBD2. The trim removed 0 bases at V and 4 bases at J, leaving 6 bases unmatched. This CDR3 spans 16 amino acids. From germline, CDR1 is SGHRS and CDR2 YFSETQ. This chain's CDR3 is CASSLDPSGGRETQYF. CDR3 coding DNA: TGCGCCAGCAGCTTGGACCCTAGCGGGGGTAGAGAGACCCAGTACTTC.

This clonotype was recorded once. A much larger clone differs by one base, so this may be a read error. The rearrangement links TRBV3-1 to TRBJ2-7, with D possibly TRBD1 on 5 matching bases. The V gene's germline CDR1 is LGHDT and CDR2 YNNKEL (reference sequence). The CDR3 is made up of 12 amino acids. CDR3 in amino acids: CASSQGGYEKYF. The CDR3 nucleotides are TGTGCCAGCAGCCAAGGGGGCTACGAGAAGTACTTC.

This clonotype was detected only a few times. V is TRBV5-1 and J is TRBJ2-5, with TRBD1 as a possible D gene (5 bases). The CDR3 contains 14 residues. The germline V and J ends were trimmed by 1 base and 3 bases, with 10 bases remaining between them. Germline V gene lookup returns CDR1 SGHRS and CDR2 YFSETQ. As DNA, the CDR3 is TGCGCCAGCAGCTTGACAGGACGTGAAGAGACCCAGTACTTC. Residues: CASSLTGREETQYF.

The chain couples TRBV7-9 to TRBJ1-5; D is undetermined. CDR1 is SEHNR, CDR2 FQNEAQ, per germline (reference sequence). Trimming shortened V by 1 base and J by 5 bases, and 12 bases separated the two germline ends. The CDR3 is 15 residues long. For the CDR3, the DNA is TGTGCCAGCAGCTTAGGATATCAGTCTGATCAGCCCCAGCATTTT. Translating it yields CASSLGYQSDQPQHF. Full variable domain (remainder filled in from reference TRBV7-9 and TRBJ1-5): DTGVSQNPRHKITKRGQNVTFRCDPISEHNRLYWYRQTLGQGPEFLTYFQNEAQLEKSRLLSDRFSAERPKGSFSTLEIQRTEQGDSAMYLCASSLGYQSDQPQHFGDGTRLSIL.

This clonotype was found a few times. The chain links TRBV28 to TRBJ1-2; D unclear. The germline V and J ends were trimmed by 3 bases and 8 bases, with 7 bases remaining between them. Looked up from germline, CDR1 is MDHEN and CDR2 is SYDVKM. The CDR3 extends over 11 amino acids. The DNA of the CDR3 is TGTGCCAGCAGTTTGGGATTGGGCTACACCTTC. Translating gives CASSLGLGYTF.

J is TRBJ2-7 and V is TRBV10-3; 8 bases are shared with TRBD1. The CDR3 loop spans 13 amino acids. Germline loops: CDR1 ENHRY, CDR2 SYGVKD. Trimming cost V 4 bases and J 1 base; bases outside gene matches: 0. The CDR3 reads CAISGDRSYEQYF. The CDR3 DNA is TGTGCCATCAGTGGGGACAGGTCCTACGAGCAGTACTTC.

Many counts were recorded for this clonotype. The rearrangement links TRBV7-2 to TRBJ2-3, with D maybe TRBD1 (5 bases). The V end lost 1 base, the J end lost 10 bases, and 15 bases lay between the germline ends. This CDR3 spans 14 amino acids. Germline CDR1 is SGHTA and CDR2 is FQGNSA. In DNA, the CDR3 is TGTGCCAGCAGCTTAGTGGTACAGGAGAGAGCGCAGTATTTT. It specifies CASSLVVQERAQYF.

CDR3 sequence: CASSGRGGTDAGELFF. CDR3 sequence (DNA): TGTGCCAGCAGCGGGCGGGGGGGCACCGACGCCGGGGAGCTGTTTTTT. This rearrangement joins TRBV7-7 to TRBJ2-2; 9 nucleotides align to TRBD2. This CDR3 contains 16 residues. After removal of 5 bases from V and 6 bases from J, the junction contained 10 bases not matched to a gene. Germline CDR1 and CDR2: SSHAT and FNYEAQ (reference sequence).